This TCR beta chain was found in a study of T cell changes during pregnancy in multiple sclerosis. Repertoires were generated with immunoSEQ multiplex PCR, while TCRdb's copy carries only in-frame clones and drops some. This sample yields under 50,000 clones, of which roughly 95% are seen a single time; roughly 3.8% belongs to the top ten. CDR1 is GTSNPN, CDR2 SVGIG, per germline (reference sequence). V was pared by 2 bases and J by 1 base, with 18 bases between. The CDR3 is made up of 17 amino acids. This sequence originates from a female donor with multiple sclerosis, enrolled in a pregnancy study. The chain combines TRBV30 with TRBJ2-1; possibly TRBD1 for D (6 bases). This specimen consisted of CD8+ T cells from peripheral blood mononuclear cells, obtained after pregnancy. The CDR3 coding sequence is TGTGCCTGGAGTTACGGGGACGACAGGCGTTCCTACAATGAGCAGTTCTTC. Protein: CAWSYGDDRRSYNEQFF.